This T cell receptor beta chain was retrieved from a study of PD-1 blockade in mismatch repair-deficient tumors. Every patient had mismatch repair deficiency by PCR or immunohistochemistry. TCRs were sequenced from a few patients responding to pembrolizumab. Comments on this clone: The target antigen is unknown.

Some clones are missing from TCRdb's copy, which holds only in-frame ones; the method was immunoSEQ multiplex PCR. This table has 20,000 to 25,000 clones, about four fifths appearing once. Whole-study findings and limits: Tumor-resident clones, often undetectable pretreatment in blood, expanded then contracted after pembrolizumab.

Germline loops: CDR1 LNHDA, CDR2 SQIVND (reference sequence). CDR3 size: 15 residues. Trimming removed 5 bases at V and 2 bases at J, with 15 bases between. The chain couples TRBV19 to TRBJ2-5; D is perhaps TRBD2 (5 bases). This material consisted of peripheral blood, taken 2 weeks after starting pembrolizumab. The receptor was isolated from an adult with mismatch repair-deficient cancer. The chain's CDR3 is CASSPAGEIQETQYF. In DNA, the CDR3 is TGTGCCAGTAGTCCCGCCGGGGAAATTCAAGAGACCCAGTACTTC.